This T cell receptor (beta chain) comes out of a study of regulatory T cells in long-lasting Graves disease. Study-level points and caveats: Favored gene segments in persistent disease were TRBV28, TRBJ1-2 and TRBJ2-5.

The CDR3 length is 14 residues. V was trimmed by 0 bases and J by 8 bases, leaving 13 bases between them. Germline V CDR1 and CDR2: MNHEY, SMNVEV (reference sequence). Construction of the TCR beta libraries employed iRepertoire HTBI primers in conjunction with Arm-PCR of CDR3 regions. From the multiplex PCR reads, TCRdb called clonotypes with MiXCR, one entry per CDR3 protein. The sample consists of 350,000 to 550,000 distinct CDR3 sequences, about 17% of them appearing once. Comment on this clonotype: The antigen is not known.

Time point specified: newly diagnosed GD, antithyroid drugs for less than 3 months. PBMCs provided the RNA from which the TCR library was made. These sequences were also reported in another study, on T cells in Graves' hyperthyroidism and ophthalmopathy. That study adds: Patients aged 18 to 65 with hyperthyroidism were newly diagnosed, with duration under 2 months. Criteria for exclusion of patients were uncontrolled infection, other autoimmune disease, pregnancy or lactation.

This clonotype originated in a young woman with Graves disease. The chain links TRBV27 to TRBJ1-2; D ambiguous. This material consisted of peripheral blood mononuclear cells (PBMCs), taken at new diagnosis, from a patient treated with antithyroid drugs. As DNA, the CDR3 is TGTGCCAGCAGTTTATCGCTGAAGGGTTACGGCTACACCTTC. Translation gives CASSLSLKGYGYTF.